A selection of T cell receptor beta chains follows, all from one sample in a study of blood T cell repertoires in COVID-19. Repertoires were generated with immunoSEQ multiplex PCR, while TCRdb's copy carries only in-frame clones and drops some. The data hold approximately 58,000 clones, with about 81% observed a single time. Material: peripheral blood. The receptors were sampled from a man between 60 and 75 years old with COVID-19, enrolled during active disease. CDR3s include the opening cysteine and the closing phenylalanine or tryptophan. Fields, in order: V gene, J gene, D gene, clone size, CDR3 protein, CDR3 DNA. D genes are given only for firm matches. Clone sizes are given selectively: once, few, many, or a class where the clone is expanded.

TRBV6-2/TRBV6-3	TRBJ2-3	TRBD2	NA	CASSKPSSGGTDTQYF	TGTGCCAGCAGTAAGCCCTCTAGCGGGGGGACCGATACGCAGTATTTT
TRBV5-6	TRBJ2-1	NA	NA	CASSLAYGNEQFF	TGTGCCAGCAGCTTGGCCTATGGCAATGAGCAGTTCTTC
TRBV7-9	TRBJ1-5	NA	NA	CASQAVVNQPQHF	TGTGCCAGCCAGGCAGTGGTAAATCAGCCCCAGCATTTT
TRBV11-2	TRBJ2-7	NA	NA	CASSLGNGRTYEQYF	TGTGCCAGCAGCTTAGGTAACGGCAGGACCTACGAGCAGTACTTC
TRBV19	TRBJ1-2	NA	NA	CASRVGTNYGYTF	TGTGCCAGTCGGGTCGGGACTAACTATGGCTACACCTTC
TRBV6-5	TRBJ2-5	NA	once	CASSYPRSAQYF	TGTGCCAGCAGTTACCCCCGGTCGGCCCAGTACTTC
TRBV5-1	TRBJ1-1	TRBD1	NA	CASSASGTGLGEAFF	TGCGCCAGCAGCGCGTCCGGGACAGGGCTCGGGGAAGCTTTCTTT
TRBV18	TRBJ1-2	NA	NA	CASSPSGTSGYTF	TGTGCCAGCTCACCATCAGGGACTAGCGGCTACACCTTC
TRBV29-1	TRBJ2-5	TRBD1	NA	CSAWTGRSYETQYF	TGCAGCGCCTGGACAGGGAGATCTTATGAGACCCAGTACTTC
TRBV9	TRBJ2-1	NA	NA	CASTTQGSPYNEQFF	TGTGCCAGCACCACCCAGGGGTCTCCCTACAATGAGCAGTTCTTC
TRBV2	TRBJ2-7	TRBD1	NA	CASSVTGGERDYEQYF	TGTGCCAGCAGCGTAACAGGGGGCGAGAGGGATTACGAGCAGTACTTC
TRBV5-1	TRBJ2-1	TRBD2	NA	CASSPERLAGGAEQFF	TGCGCCAGCAGCCCGGAAAGACTAGCGGGGGGGGCTGAGCAGTTCTTC
TRBV5-8	TRBJ1-5	NA	NA	CASSFFGQGSYQPQHF	TGTGCCAGCAGCTTCTTTGGGCAGGGAAGCTATCAGCCCCAGCATTTT
TRBV11-3	TRBJ2-1	NA	NA	CASSLDSGEQFF	TGTGCCAGCAGCTTGGACAGTGGTGAGCAGTTCTTC
TRBV9	TRBJ2-1	TRBD2	NA	CASSPIAGGYNEQFF	TGTGCCAGCAGCCCAATAGCGGGAGGGTACAATGAGCAGTTCTTC
TRBV5-4	TRBJ2-2	NA	NA	CASRNYYRTGELFF	TGTGCCAGCAGGAATTATTACAGGACCGGGGAGCTGTTTTTT
TRBV5-4	TRBJ1-2	TRBD1	few	CASSPDRDYGYTF	TGTGCCAGCAGCCCCGACAGGGACTATGGCTACACCTTC
TRBV2	TRBJ2-7	NA	NA	CASRPNAGFEQYF	TGTGCCAGCAGGCCCAACGCAGGGTTCGAGCAGTACTTC
TRBV7-6	TRBJ2-1	NA	NA	CASSLTAGIGNEQFF	TGTGCCAGCAGCTTGACCGCAGGGATCGGCAATGAGCAGTTCTTC
TRBV7-9	TRBJ2-2	TRBD1	once	CASSPSGGWSTGELFF	TGTGCCAGCAGCCCCTCAGGGGGCTGGAGCACCGGGGAGCTGTTTTTT
TRBV25-1	TRBJ1-5	NA	NA	CARSNRGSNNQPQHF	TGTGCCAGAAGTAATAGGGGGTCCAATAATCAGCCCCAGCATTTT
TRBV19	TRBJ1-6	NA	few	CAGGRGGAYNSPLHF	TGTGCCGGGGGTAGAGGGGGTGCGTATAATTCACCCCTCCACTTT
TRBV7-9	TRBJ2-7	TRBD2	NA	CASTRGGEFYVEQYF	TGTGCCAGCACCCGGGGGGGGGAATTTTATGTCGAGCAGTACTTC
TRBV18	TRBJ1-5	NA	once	CASSPESRNQPQHF	TGTGCCAGCTCACCGGAGAGCAGAAATCAGCCCCAGCATTTT
TRBV7-3	TRBJ2-2	NA	NA	CASSLAGQTNTGELFF	TGTGCCAGCAGCTTAGCGGGACAGACGAACACCGGGGAGCTGTTTTTT
TRBV4-1	TRBJ2-7	NA	many	CASSYSYEQYF	TGCGCCAGCAGCTATAGCTACGAGCAGTACTTC
TRBV5-4	TRBJ2-7	NA	few	CASTVDRRGEQYF	TGTGCCAGCACAGTGGACAGGCGGGGTGAGCAGTACTTC
TRBV30	TRBJ2-5	NA	NA	CAWSERYQETQYF	TGTGCCTGGAGTGAGCGGTACCAAGAGACCCAGTACTTC
TRBV6-5	TRBJ1-1	TRBD1	NA	CASTAQGAINTEAFF	TGTGCCAGCACCGCACAGGGGGCGATAAACACTGAAGCTTTCTTT